The source of this TCR beta chain is a study of CD8 T cells in ankylosing spondylitis. Findings and limits, study-wide: Matched ankylosing spondylitis synovial fluid reportedly showed significant enrichment of disease-linked clones. Clones linked to disease, bearing a CD8+ phenotype, were relatively rare in peripheral blood. Roughly 8 highly homologous variants formed a TCR beta motif that appeared characteristic of ankylosing spondylitis blood.

The V end lost 1 base, the J end lost 0 bases, and 12 bases lay between the germline ends. The germline CDR1 and CDR2 sequences are MDHEN and SYDVKM. The CDR3 sequence is 17 residues long. The TCR beta libraries were generated through quantitative 5'-RACE incorporating molecular barcodes. TCRdb re-derived calls from the 5' RACE reads in MiXCR, one entry per CDR3 protein. The sample includes approximately 300,000 distinct CDR3 sequences, 20% of them seen just once. This clonotype was counted between two and nine times. What it recognizes is unknown. The sequence came from a male donor with ankylosing spondylitis or in good health (not recorded which). Sample: blood, either unsorted or a sorted T cell fraction (not recorded which). V is TRBV28 and J is TRBJ2-2; D is perhaps TRBD1 (5 bases). The CDR3 bases are TGTGCCAGCAGTTTATCCTTCCAGGGTCCGAACACCGGGGAGCTGTTTTTT. Residues: CASSLSFQGPNTGELFF. Full variable domain (outside the CDR3, taken from reference TRBV28 and TRBJ2-2): DVKVTQSSRYLVKRTGEKVFLECVQDMDHENMFWYRQDPGLGLRLIYFSYDVKMKEKGDIPEGYSVSREKKERFSLILESASTNQTSMYLCASSLSFQGPNTGELFFGEGSRLTVL.